The following is a TCR beta chain sequence with its context. Its specific antigen is unknown. The input lacks base qualities; no much larger clone sits a single base away. The sample comes from a study of blood T cells in healthy people across ages (dated by TCRdb to 2013 to 2016). Regarding the complete study: In model experiments, template switching captured roughly one uniquely barcoded TCR beta cDNA molecule for every two T cells. Age-related changes in TCR beta repertoire diversity were measured in the study by deep sequencing normalized with unique cDNA molecular identifiers. The donors were split into four age groups: young (average about 15 years), middle-aged (about 40), aged (roughly 65) and long-lived (approximately 80). To avoid experimental bias, donors of different ages were distributed randomly across sequencing lanes. The study analyzed two additional independent replicas of 1 million unique cDNA reads from the same blood draw for two donors, one aged 18 to 30 and one aged 80 or older.

The roughly 39 donors, aged about 6 to 95 years, were systemically healthy Caucasian individuals from Russia. Each donor gave ten milliliters of peripheral blood, collected into EDTA-treated Vacutainer tubes. PBMCs were isolated by Ficoll-Paque density-gradient centrifugation, with at least 7 million obtained per sample. Total RNA, at least 6 micrograms per sample, was extracted from PBMCs with Trizol reagent. The percentages of naive CD45RAhigh/CD27high T cells were determined by flow cytometry on a PBMC aliquot from every donor. What the study reported, not specific to this receptor: As age increased, observed TCR beta diversity per million T cells dropped in a roughly linear way, and a significant reduction was already evident by age roughly 40. Total diversity estimates from one million sequenced T cells were considered lower bounds and underestimates. The percentage of naive T cells measured by flow cytometry correlated strongly with observed TCR beta diversity. Because donor CMV infection status was unknown, age-related changes in expanded clonotypes were potentially confounded. Compared with the aged group, the long-lived group had more naive CD4+ T cells, fewer expanded clones and increased TCR diversity, a pattern suggesting age selection. Because profiling used bulk unsorted PBMCs, naive and antigen-experienced compartments could not be compared conclusively.

The receptor library was made with 5' RACE. These reads were obtained on an Illumina HiSeq 2500. A second about 7 to 11 cycle PCR used a sample-barcoded 5' primer and a J-beta primer mix. A template-switch 5' adaptor carrying 12 random nucleotides introduced a unique molecular identifier onto each TCR beta cDNA molecule. Each sample yielded at least 3 million CDR3-containing paired-end reads. First-strand cDNA synthesis was performed from all RNA using the Mint cDNA synthesis kit, with priming by a TRBC-specific oligonucleotide. All cDNA was treated with uracil-DNA glycosylase and then went through a first 18-cycle PCR with the universal primers M1SS and BC2_uni_R. The authors' pipeline ran thus. For normalization, 1 million high-quality reads were randomly selected from each sample, with every read carrying a distinct molecular identifier. Instead of being binned into consensus sequences, reads with shared molecular identifiers were discarded. CDR3 identification, clonotype clustering and error correction used MiTCR with a Q25 quality threshold and the strictest error-elimination algorithm. A nonparametric unseen species model using Euler transformation provided a lower-bound estimate of total TCR beta diversity. Clones were called with MiXCR by TCRdb after fastp trimmed the public reads at Q25, and only in-frame beta chains were retained. Entries are consolidated by CDR3 protein sequence, retaining the most common genes and DNA. It is TCRdb's table, rather than the study itself, that gives the V and J calls and clone size. The sample table contains approximately 1.5 million distinct CDR3 sequences; only one count was recorded for about 32% of them. The ten largest clonotypes hold 10% to 12% of the sample.

V loses 2 bases of germline sequence and J loses 1 base, and the interval between the two ends is 10 bases. The CDR3 goes from the cysteine to the phenylalanine over 15 residues. The kept DNA is CDR3 alone, 45 bases in frame from the first base. The germline V gene (reference sequence) yields SGHKS for CDR1 and YYEKEE for CDR2. The sequencing input was blood. This chain is built from TRBV5-5 and TRBJ1-3, and TRBD1 may be the D gene, going by 5 matching bases. This clonotype was sampled from a woman in her twenties or thirties in good health. In nucleotide form, the sequence is TGTGCCAGCAGCTTAGGAGGGACGTCTGGAAACACCATATATTTT. Translated, it gives CASSLGGTSGNTIYF.